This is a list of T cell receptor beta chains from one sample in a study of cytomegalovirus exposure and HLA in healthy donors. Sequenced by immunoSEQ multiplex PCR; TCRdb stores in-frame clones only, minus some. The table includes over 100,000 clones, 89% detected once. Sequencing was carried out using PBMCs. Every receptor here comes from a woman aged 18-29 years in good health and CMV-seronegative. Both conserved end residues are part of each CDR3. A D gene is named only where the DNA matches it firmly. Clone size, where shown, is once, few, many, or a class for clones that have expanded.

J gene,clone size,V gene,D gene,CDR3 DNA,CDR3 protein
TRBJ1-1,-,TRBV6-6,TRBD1,TGTGCCAGCAGTTACCTAGGACAGGGAGAAGCTTTCTTT,CASSYLGQGEAFF
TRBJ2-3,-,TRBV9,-,TGTGCCAGCAGCGTAGGAATTTCAGGGCCGGTCACAGATACGCAGTATTTT,CASSVGISGPVTDTQYF
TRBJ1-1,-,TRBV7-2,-,TGTGCCAGCAGCTTAAGTCCATATGGGGGGATCGGTGAAGCTTTCTTT,CASSLSPYGGIGEAFF
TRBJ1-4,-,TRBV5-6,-,TGTGCCAGCAGCCCGGGGGGCATGGCAGGGCAAGAAAAACTGTTTTTT,CASSPGGMAGQEKLFF
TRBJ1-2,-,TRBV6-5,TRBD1,TGTGCCAGCAGGGGGGGGGACAGGCTAAACTATGGCTACACCTTC,CASRGGDRLNYGYTF
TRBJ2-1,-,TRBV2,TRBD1,TGTGCCAGCAGACCCGGGACAGGGGGGTCCTACAATGAGCAGTTCTTC,CASRPGTGGSYNEQFF
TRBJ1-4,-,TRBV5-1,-,TGCGCCAGCAGCCTGCGGACAGTAGCAACTAATGAAAAACTGTTTTTT,CASSLRTVATNEKLFF
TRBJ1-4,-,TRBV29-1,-,TGCAGCGCCCGGTTACAGCAGATCCCTGGGGAAAAACTGTTTTTT,CSARLQQIPGEKLFF
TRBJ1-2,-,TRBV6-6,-,TGTGCCAGCAGGACAGAAGCTAACTATGGCTACACCTTC,CASRTEANYGYTF
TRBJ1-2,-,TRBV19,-,TGTGCCAGTAGTATTGTGGGAGACTATGGCTACACCTTC,CASSIVGDYGYTF
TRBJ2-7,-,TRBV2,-,TGTGCCAGCAGTGTTGGTCCAGGGGCCGGGTACGAGCAGTACTTC,CASSVGPGAGYEQYF
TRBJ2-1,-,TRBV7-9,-,TGTGCCAGCAGCTCCCAGCCAGTACGAGGAGAGCAGTTCTTC,CASSSQPVRGEQFF
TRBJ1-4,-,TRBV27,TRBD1,TGTGCCAGCAGTCCGGGGACAGGGGGCGAGAATGAAAAACTGTTTTTT,CASSPGTGGENEKLFF
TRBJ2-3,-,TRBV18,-,TGTGCCAGCTCACCACCCTCGGGCGGGGTCTATACGCAGTATTTT,CASSPPSGGVYTQYF
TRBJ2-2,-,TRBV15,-,TGTGCCACCAGCAGTCGGACAGCCAACACCGGGGAGCTGTTTTTT,CATSSRTANTGELFF
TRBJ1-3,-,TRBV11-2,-,TGTGCCAGCAGCTCCTACCGACTGGACTCTGGAAACACCATATATTTT,CASSSYRLDSGNTIYF
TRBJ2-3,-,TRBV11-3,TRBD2,TGTGCCAGCAGCTTCGGGGGGGCCACAGATACGCAGTATTTT,CASSFGGATDTQYF
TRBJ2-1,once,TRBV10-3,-,TGTGCCATCAGCGTACTCAGGGGCAGGTCCTACAATGAGCAGTTCTTC,CAISVLRGRSYNEQFF
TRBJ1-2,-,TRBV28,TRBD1,TGTGCCAGCAGTTTATTCAGGGCAGGGGGAGGCTACACCTTC,CASSLFRAGGGYTF
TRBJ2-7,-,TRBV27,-,TGTGCCAGCAGTCCAAGCCGGGACTGGAGGGTTCAGCAGTACTTC,CASSPSRDWRVQQYF
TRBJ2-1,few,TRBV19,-,TGTGCCAGTAGTGAAGGAGGAAATGAGCAGTTCTTC,CASSEGGNEQFF
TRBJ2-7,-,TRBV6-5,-,TGTGCCAGCAGTTCTTCTCGGTACTACGAGCAGTACTTC,CASSSSRYYEQYF
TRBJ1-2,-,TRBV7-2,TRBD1,TGTGCCAGCAGCAAGATCCCGGGACAGGGTCTCTATGGCTACACCTTC,CASSKIPGQGLYGYTF
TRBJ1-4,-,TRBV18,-,TGTGCCAGCGCCTCCGGACAGCAGAATGAAAAACTGTTTTTT,CASASGQQNEKLFF
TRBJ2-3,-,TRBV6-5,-,TGTGCCAGCAGTTCCCTAGGACAGACAGATACGCAGTATTTT,CASSSLGQTDTQYF
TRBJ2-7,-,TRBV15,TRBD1,TGTGCCACCAGCAGACCCCGGACAGGTCGACCCTACGAGCAGTACTTC,CATSRPRTGRPYEQYF
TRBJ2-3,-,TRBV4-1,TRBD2,TGCGCCAGCAGCCAACTGCGGGGGGGCCTTAAAGCAGATACGCAGTATTTT,CASSQLRGGLKADTQYF
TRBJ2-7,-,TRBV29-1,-,TGCAGCGTTCTTCACAGGGTCGAGCAGTACTTC,CSVLHRVEQYF
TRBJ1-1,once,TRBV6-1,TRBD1,TGTGCCAGCGCGTTCTCCGGACAGGGGAGCACTGAAGCTTTCTTT,CASAFSGQGSTEAFF